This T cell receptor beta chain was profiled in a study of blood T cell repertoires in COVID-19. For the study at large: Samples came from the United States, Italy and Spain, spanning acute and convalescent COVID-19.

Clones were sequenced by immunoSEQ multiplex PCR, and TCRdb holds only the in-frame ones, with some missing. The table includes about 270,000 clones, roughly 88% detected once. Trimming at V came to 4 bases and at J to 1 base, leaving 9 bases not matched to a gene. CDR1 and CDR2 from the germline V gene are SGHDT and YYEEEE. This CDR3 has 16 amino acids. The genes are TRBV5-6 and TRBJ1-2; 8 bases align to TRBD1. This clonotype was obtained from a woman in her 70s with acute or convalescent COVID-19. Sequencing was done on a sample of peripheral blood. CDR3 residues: CASSPRGRTLNYGYTF. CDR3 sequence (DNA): TGTGCCAGCAGCCCCAGGGGGCGAACGCTTAACTATGGCTACACCTTC.